The rows below give T cell receptor beta chains drawn from one sample of a study of sequential checkpoint blockade in melanoma. Assay used: immunoSEQ multiplex PCR; TCRdb lists only in-frame clones, some missing. The table shows 40,000 or so clones, with about 30% occurring only once. Here the sequenced sample was tumor tissue (inferred from file names), taken from a patient given nivolumab and ipilimumab in sequence. Receptors originate from a human donor with melanoma. CDR3s include the opening cysteine and the closing phenylalanine or tryptophan. D genes are given only for firm matches. Expanded clones get a size class; other rows say once, few or many, or leave the size out.

d_gene: -; j_gene: TRBJ1-2; v_gene: TRBV9; abundance: -; CDR3aa: CASSIRSGGYTF; CDR3nt: TGTGCCAGCAGCATTAGGTCGGGTGGCTACACCTTC
d_gene: -; j_gene: TRBJ1-1; v_gene: TRBV11-3; abundance: few; CDR3aa: CASGFRGSNTEAFF; CDR3nt: TGTGCCAGCGGTTTCAGGGGATCGAACACTGAAGCTTTCTTT
d_gene: TRBD1; j_gene: TRBJ1-6; v_gene: TRBV5-1; abundance: -; CDR3aa: CASSYGGTGGNSPLHF; CDR3nt: TGCGCCAGCAGCTATGGAGGGACAGGAGGAAATTCACCCCTCCACTTT
d_gene: -; j_gene: TRBJ2-4; v_gene: TRBV18; abundance: -; CDR3aa: CASSELAQAKNIQYF; CDR3nt: TGTGCCAGCTCTGAACTCGCCCAAGCCAAAAACATTCAGTACTTC
d_gene: TRBD1; j_gene: TRBJ1-1; v_gene: TRBV28; abundance: -; CDR3aa: CASSRTGVGSTEAFF; CDR3nt: TGTGCCAGCAGTCGGACAGGGGTTGGGAGCACTGAAGCTTTCTTT
d_gene: TRBD2; j_gene: TRBJ2-5; v_gene: TRBV7-7; abundance: -; CDR3aa: CASSSGLTGWETQYF; CDR3nt: TGTGCCAGCAGCTCGGGACTAACAGGATGGGAGACCCAGTACTTC
d_gene: TRBD1; j_gene: TRBJ1-1; v_gene: TRBV6-8; abundance: few; CDR3aa: CASSDSDRGGTEAFF; CDR3nt: TGTGCCAGCAGTGATTCGGACAGGGGAGGTACTGAAGCTTTCTTT
d_gene: -; j_gene: TRBJ2-3; v_gene: TRBV29-1; abundance: -; CDR3aa: CSVGGPSTDTQYF; CDR3nt: TGCAGCGTTGGGGGACCGAGCACAGATACGCAGTATTTT
d_gene: -; j_gene: TRBJ2-7; v_gene: TRBV29-1; abundance: -; CDR3aa: CSVEGGTYEQYF; CDR3nt: TGCAGCGTCGAAGGGGGAACCTACGAGCAGTACTTC
d_gene: -; j_gene: TRBJ1-2; v_gene: TRBV11-3; abundance: many; CDR3aa: CASSTNRAQYGYTF; CDR3nt: TGTGCCAGCAGCACAAACCGGGCCCAGTATGGCTACACCTTC